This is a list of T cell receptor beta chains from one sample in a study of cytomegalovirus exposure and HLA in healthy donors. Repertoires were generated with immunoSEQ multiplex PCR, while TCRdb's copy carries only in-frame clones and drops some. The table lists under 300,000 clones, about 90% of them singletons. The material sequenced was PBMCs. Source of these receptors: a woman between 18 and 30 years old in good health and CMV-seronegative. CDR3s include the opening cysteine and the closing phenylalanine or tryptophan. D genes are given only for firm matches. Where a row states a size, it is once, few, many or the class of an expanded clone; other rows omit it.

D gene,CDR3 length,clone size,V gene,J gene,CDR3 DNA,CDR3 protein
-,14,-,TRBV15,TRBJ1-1,TGTGCCACCAGCAGAGATGCGGGGGGCCCTGAAGCTTTCTTT,CATSRDAGGPEAFF
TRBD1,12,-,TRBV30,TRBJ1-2,TGTGCCTGGTCAACAGGGGGCAGTGGCTACACCTTC,CAWSTGGSGYTF
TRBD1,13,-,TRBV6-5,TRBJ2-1,TGTGCCAGCAGTCCTGGACAGGGGAGGGAGCAGTTCTTC,CASSPGQGREQFF
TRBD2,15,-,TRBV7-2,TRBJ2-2,TGTGCCAGCAGCTGGGGAGGGGAAGGCACCGGGGAGCTGTTTTTT,CASSWGGEGTGELFF
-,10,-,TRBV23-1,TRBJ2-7,TGCGCCAGCAGTCAACCAGGGCAGTACTTC,CASSQPGQYF
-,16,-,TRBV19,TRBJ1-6,TGTGCCAGTAGTCCCGCGCGGGATTCCTATAATTCACCCCTCCACTTT,CASSPARDSYNSPLHF
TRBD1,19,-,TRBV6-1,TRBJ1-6,TGTGCCAGCAGTGTTGTAACAGGGGGTTCGGACTCCTATAATTCACCCCTCCACTTT,CASSVVTGGSDSYNSPLHF
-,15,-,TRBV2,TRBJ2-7,TGTGCCAGCAGTGAAGAGGGTTTCGGGGTGGACGAGCAGTACTTC,CASSEEGFGVDEQYF
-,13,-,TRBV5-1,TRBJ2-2,TGCGCCAGCAGCTTGCCGGACACCGGGGAGCTGTTTTTT,CASSLPDTGELFF
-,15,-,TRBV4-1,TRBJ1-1,TGCGCCAGCAGCCAAGTCTACGCCCGGAACACTGAAGCTTTCTTT,CASSQVYARNTEAFF
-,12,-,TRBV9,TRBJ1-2,TGTGCCAGCAGCCCAACCACCGAGGGCTACACCTTC,CASSPTTEGYTF
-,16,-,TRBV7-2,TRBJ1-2,TGTGCCAGCAGCAGATGGGGCAGGGCCGGTAACTATGGCTACACCTTC,CASSRWGRAGNYGYTF
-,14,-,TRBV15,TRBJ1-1,TGTGCCACCAGCCTGAGGGGGGGGCCACCACTAGCTTTCTTT,CATSLRGGPPLAFF
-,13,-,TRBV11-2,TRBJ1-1,TGTGCCAGCAGCTTAACTCCAAACACTGAAGCTTTCTTT,CASSLTPNTEAFF
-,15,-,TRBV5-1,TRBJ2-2,TGCGCCAGCAGCTTGGTGCAGGGTCACACCGGGGAGCTGTTTTTT,CASSLVQGHTGELFF
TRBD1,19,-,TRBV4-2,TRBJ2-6,TGTGCCAGCAGCCAAGATTCCGGGACAGGGAGCTCTGGGGCCAACGTCCTGACTTTC,CASSQDSGTGSSGANVLTF
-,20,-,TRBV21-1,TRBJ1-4,TGTGCCAGCAGCAAAGAGCCCGCCAGGGGATTGGCTGAGGTGCGGGAAAAACTGTTTTTT,CASSKEPARGLAEVREKLFF
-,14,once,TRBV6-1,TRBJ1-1,TGTGCCAGCAGTGAGGACAGCTCGAACACTGAAGCTTTCTTT,CASSEDSSNTEAFF
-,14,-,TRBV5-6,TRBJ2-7,TGTGCCAGCAGCTTGGTCTGGAGCTCCTACGAGCAGTACTTC,CASSLVWSSYEQYF
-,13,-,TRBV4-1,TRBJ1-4,TGCGCCAGCAGCCTATTACAGGGCGAAAAACTGTTTTTT,CASSLLQGEKLFF
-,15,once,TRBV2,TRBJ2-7,TGTGCCAGCATTAAGCCTCGGGACTCCTCCTACGAGCAGTACTTC,CASIKPRDSSYEQYF
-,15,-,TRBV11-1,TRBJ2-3,TGTGCCAGCAGCTTAGAGGCTCAGGGTTGGGATACGCAGTATTTT,CASSLEAQGWDTQYF
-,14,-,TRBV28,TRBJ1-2,TGTGCCAGCAGTCCACCGGGTGTAGGATATGGCTACACCTTC,CASSPPGVGYGYTF
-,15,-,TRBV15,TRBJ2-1,TGTGCCACCAGCAGAGCGGAGGCAGGAAACCATGAGCAGTTCTTC,CATSRAEAGNHEQFF
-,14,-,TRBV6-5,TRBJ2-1,TGTGCCAGCAGGGAAAGAAACAGGGTGAATGAGCAGTTCTTC,CASRERNRVNEQFF
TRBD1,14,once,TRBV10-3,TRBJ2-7,TGTGCCATCAGTGCGTCGGGACAGGACTACGAGCAGTACTTC,CAISASGQDYEQYF
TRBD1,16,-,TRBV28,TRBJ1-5,TGTGCCAGCAGTTGGAATACAGGGGGCTGGGTTCAGCCCCAGCATTTT,CASSWNTGGWVQPQHF
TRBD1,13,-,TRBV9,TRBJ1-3,TGTGCCAGCAGCGGACATTCGACAGGGCCTGCATATTTT,CASSGHSTGPAYF